The sample holds many counts of the clone carrying this T cell receptor beta chain. Its specificity is unknown. This sample was included in a study of molecular identifiers for immune sequencing clone quantification. Broader study findings: Detection of one spiked Jurkat cell's TCR RNA reportedly worked in one million naive cells.

TCRdb processed the PCR reads anew with MiXCR; each CDR3 protein has one entry. Among under 65,000 distinct CDR3 sequences, approximately 25% were seen once, and the ten largest hold over 1.5%. The clonotype originates from a human donor in good health. Some libraries in this study had Jurkat cell RNA spiked in. Sample: naive CD8+ T cells from blood, with Jurkat cell RNA spiked in. Noted subset: FACS-sorted CD8+CD4-CCR7+CD45RA+ naive T cells.

The CDR3, as DNA: TGTGCCAGCAGTCCACCGGGACAGAGGTATTTT. The encoded protein is CASSPPGQRYF. V is TRBV12-3 or TRBV12-4 and J is TRBJ2-3; 7 nucleotides align to TRBD1. Trimming cost V 5 bases and J 14 bases; bases outside gene matches: 7. This CDR3 is built from 11 residues.